These T cell receptor beta chains were read from a single sample in a study of response to subunit inactivated influenza vaccine. In TCRdb, the RT-PCR reads were re-called with MiXCR into one record per CDR3 protein. The sample consists of around 580,000 distinct CDR3 sequences, 12% of them appearing once. The source material was PBMCs from blood, sampled on the day of vaccination. Receptors were obtained from a man aged 45 to 65 who received an inactivated influenza vaccine. CDR3s leave out the opening cysteine and the closing phenylalanine or tryptophan.

TRBV6-1,TRBJ2-1,ACGSRGSSYNEQF
TRBV29-1,TRBJ1-4,SVSGGATNEKLF
TRBV3-1,TRBJ2-7,ASSQAHEQY
TRBV12-3/TRBV12-4,TRBJ1-1,ASSKDRVGTEAF
TRBV12-3/TRBV12-4,TRBJ2-7,ASRSSGPEY
TRBV28,TRBJ2-2,ASSRRVPNTGELF
TRBV10-3,TRBJ2-3,AISDPGTRSDTQY
TRBV7-2,TRBJ2-2,ATRARGIGTGELF
TRBV29-1,TRBJ2-1,SVEDPRAGGYNEQF
TRBV20-1,TRBJ2-6,SASEVSGANVLT
TRBV7-2,TRBJ1-5,ASSLVPRGDQPQH
TRBV7-2,TRBJ2-2,ASSLLYPGELF
TRBV7-9,TRBJ2-7,ASSLGVGVVYEQY
TRBV4-2,TRBJ2-1,ASSQGAGGTYNEQF
TRBV30,TRBJ2-1,AWGRLNYNEQF
TRBV7-3,TRBJ2-1,ASSLSGRSEQF
TRBV3-1,TRBJ1-1,ASSQGFTGANTEAF
TRBV20-1,TRBJ2-3,SARDQRTSGRDGTDTQY
TRBV7-8,TRBJ2-6,ASSTGTGGPGANVLT
TRBV20-1,TRBJ1-5,SARLGGGQPQH
TRBV29-1,TRBJ2-3,SVRALGPTDTQY
TRBV4-1,TRBJ2-1,ASSHLGQYNEQF
TRBV7-2,TRBJ2-3,PSSPVGGGRDTQY
TRBV7-2,TRBJ2-3,ATGGRDSDRTDTQY
TRBV5-1,TRBJ1-1,ASSPTGNTEAF
TRBV5-1,TRBJ1-1,ASSRRDRNTEAF
TRBV5-1,TRBJ1-3,ASSLTGIRSGNTIY